One and the same sample provided the 5 T cell receptor beta chains below, sequenced in a study of blood T cell repertoires in COVID-19. Generated by immunoSEQ multiplex PCR, the TCRdb table keeps only in-frame clones and is missing some. This table holds approximately 220,000 clones, 84% found once. Specimen: peripheral blood. The receptor source for this set is a woman aged 25 to 39 who had recovered from COVID-19.

The rearrangement joins TRBV25-1 to TRBJ2-7; D is ambiguous. Per the germline V gene, CDR1 is MGHDK and CDR2 is SYGVNS. This CDR3 contains 17 residues. Trimming pared 5 bases from V and 5 bases from J, leaving 25 bases between. In DNA, the CDR3 is TGTGCCAGCAGTCTAGACGGCTTTCCCCGGGTTGGCCACGAGCAGTACTTC. Translated: CASSLDGFPRVGHEQYF.

This clone was observed a few times. The rearrangement uses TRBV25-1 and TRBJ1-1; no clear D. CDR1 MGHDK and CDR2 SYGVNS come from the germline V gene. Trimming left V 5 bases short and J 1 base short, with 8 bases between. The CDR3 has 13 residues. CDR3 protein: CASSKQPNTEAFF. CDR3 coding DNA: TGTGCCAGCAGTAAACAGCCGAACACTGAAGCTTTCTTT.

This chain connects TRBV6-5 to TRBJ2-7; no reliable D call. The CDR3 runs to 12 residues. The germline V gene encodes CDR1 MNHEY and CDR2 SVGAGI. V gave up 5 bases and J gave up 3 bases, with 8 bases separating them. The CDR3 reads CASSPRIYEQYF. CDR3 DNA sequence: TGTGCCAGCAGTCCCCGTATCTACGAGCAGTACTTC.

The chain joins TRBV15 to TRBJ2-1; D is perhaps TRBD2 (6 bases). This CDR3 is built from 16 residues. Germline lookup yields CDR1 LNHNV and CDR2 YYDKDF (reference sequence). V was clipped by 1 base and J by 6 bases, with 16 bases between them. As DNA, the CDR3 is TGTGCCACCAGCAGAGTCGGTGCCGGGAGCGGCAATGAGCAGTTCTTC. Amino acids: CATSRVGAGSGNEQFF.

Worth noting for this clone: The same CDR3 is also encoded by other DNA sequences in this sample. The J gene is TRBJ1-4, the V gene TRBV5-1; a possible D gene is TRBD1 (5 bases). Germline CDR1 reads SGHRS; CDR2 reads YFSETQ. The CDR3 has 15 residues. The germline V and J ends were trimmed by 0 bases and 2 bases, with 8 bases remaining between them. The DNA of the CDR3 is TGCGCCAGCAGCTTGGTAGGGGCCACTAATGAAAAACTGTTTTTT. Its protein is CASSLVGATNEKLFF.